The clone carrying this T cell receptor (beta chain) was counted only a few times. Its antigen is not identified. V lost 6 bases and J 2 bases, leaving 11 bases between the germline ends. This CDR3 contains 13 residues. Germline assignment: CDR1 ENHRY and CDR2 SYGVKD. This sample is drawn from a study of graft-versus-host responses after intestinal transplantation. Study context: After anti-thymocyte globulin induction, recipients took tacrolimus and steroids for around three years.

Notes on the study in general: The presence of high graft-versus-host to host-versus-graft clonal ratios in allografts characterized patients with graft-donor T cell macrochimerism. GvH clones surfaced in recipient marrow, some emerging earlier in ileum or blood.

The protocol was immunoSEQ multiplex PCR, while the TCRdb copy is restricted to in-frame clones and leaves out a portion. The sample lists some 130,000 clones; 80% to 95% were seen once. V and J are TRBV10-3 and TRBJ2-7; D is perhaps TRBD2 (5 bases). The TCR originated in a human donor who received an intestinal transplant. The starting material was unstimulated CD4+ T cells sorted from spleen or lymph node cells, obtained before intestinal transplant. The CDR3 spells CAIRAGDPYEQYF. CDR3 coding DNA: TGTGCCATCAGGGCCGGGGATCCCTACGAGCAGTACTTC.